These T cell receptor beta chains were read from a single sample in a study of cytomegalovirus exposure and HLA in healthy donors. Only in-frame clones appear in the TCRdb table, and some are missing; sequencing was by immunoSEQ multiplex PCR. The sample has 95,000 to 130,000 clones; less than 80% are singletons. Sequencing input: PBMCs. These receptors were obtained from a woman in her forties in good health and CMV-seropositive. The CDR3 runs from the conserved cysteine through the conserved F or W. The order of the fields is V gene, D gene, J gene, clone size, CDR3 DNA, CDR3 protein. The D gene is left open where the match is weak. Size values are once, few and many counts, or a class for expanded clones, and some rows have none.

v_call: TRBV27
d_call: .
j_call: TRBJ2-2
clone_size: .
cdr3_nt: TGTGCCAGCAAGGCGGGCGGGGAGCTGTTTTTT
cdr3_aa: CASKAGGELFF

v_call: TRBV2
d_call: TRBD2
j_call: TRBJ2-1
clone_size: .
cdr3_nt: TGTGCCAGCAGTCTACGGACTAGCGGTAAATGGAATGAGCAGTTCTTC
cdr3_aa: CASSLRTSGKWNEQFF

v_call: TRBV19
d_call: .
j_call: TRBJ1-3
clone_size: .
cdr3_nt: TGTGCCAGTAGTATCCGGAGGGGAAACACCATATATTTT
cdr3_aa: CASSIRRGNTIYF

v_call: TRBV11-2
d_call: .
j_call: TRBJ1-4
clone_size: .
cdr3_nt: TGTGCCAGCAGCCCATACGCAGCAACTAATGAAAAACTGTTTTTT
cdr3_aa: CASSPYAATNEKLFF

v_call: TRBV19
d_call: TRBD2
j_call: TRBJ2-4
clone_size: few
cdr3_nt: TGTGCCAGTAGTTCACAGCGGGAAAGCAACAATCAGTACTTC
cdr3_aa: CASSSQRESNNQYF

v_call: TRBV6-5
d_call: .
j_call: TRBJ1-5
clone_size: once
cdr3_nt: TGTGCCAGCAGAGTTTCGGGGATAAGCAATCAGCCCCAGCATTTT
cdr3_aa: CASRVSGISNQPQHF

v_call: TRBV7-9
d_call: .
j_call: TRBJ2-7
clone_size: .
cdr3_nt: TGTGCCAGCAGCTTAGCACAGGTGTACGAGCAGTACTTC
cdr3_aa: CASSLAQVYEQYF

v_call: TRBV7-9
d_call: .
j_call: TRBJ2-7
clone_size: .
cdr3_nt: TGTGCCAGCAGCTACGGGGTGGAGTACGAGCAGTACTTC
cdr3_aa: CASSYGVEYEQYF

v_call: TRBV2
d_call: .
j_call: TRBJ1-2
clone_size: .
cdr3_nt: TGTGCCAGCAGGGGACTCTACTCAAGGATATTGCTTTATGGCTACACCTTC
cdr3_aa: CASRGLYSRILLYGYTF

v_call: TRBV30
d_call: TRBD2
j_call: TRBJ2-2
clone_size: .
cdr3_nt: TGTGCCTGGATCTTGACTAGCGGGAGAGGCGGGGAGCTGTTTTTT
cdr3_aa: CAWILTSGRGGELFF

v_call: TRBV28
d_call: TRBD1
j_call: TRBJ2-5
clone_size: .
cdr3_nt: TGTGCCAGCAATAATGGGGGGACAGGGCAAGAGACCCAGTACTTC
cdr3_aa: CASNNGGTGQETQYF

v_call: TRBV9
d_call: .
j_call: TRBJ1-1
clone_size: once
cdr3_nt: TGTGCCAGCAGCCCCGACATCCTTCGGGGGACTGAAGCTTTCTTT
cdr3_aa: CASSPDILRGTEAFF

v_call: TRBV7-2
d_call: .
j_call: TRBJ2-1
clone_size: .
cdr3_nt: TGTGCCAGCAGCTTAGAACCCGGAGATCCGCATGAGCAGTTCTTC
cdr3_aa: CASSLEPGDPHEQFF

v_call: TRBV25-1
d_call: .
j_call: TRBJ2-1
clone_size: .
cdr3_nt: TGTGCCGCTCTTCGGGATCGCGACAATGAGCAGTTCTTC
cdr3_aa: CAALRDRDNEQFF

v_call: TRBV30
d_call: TRBD1
j_call: TRBJ1-4
clone_size: few
cdr3_nt: TGTGCCTGGAGTCCCGACAGGGGCACTAATGAAAAACTGTTTTTT
cdr3_aa: CAWSPDRGTNEKLFF

v_call: TRBV6-6
d_call: .
j_call: TRBJ2-2
clone_size: .
cdr3_nt: TGTGCCAGCAGTCCCGACAGAAACACCGGGGAGCTGTTTTTT
cdr3_aa: CASSPDRNTGELFF